These 15 T cell receptor beta chains originate from one sample sequenced in a study of long-term antiretroviral therapy in people with HIV. Researchers ran immunoSEQ v3.0 at survey level. Assay used: immunoSEQ multiplex PCR; TCRdb lists only in-frame clones, some missing. The table has around 25,000 clones, around 83% seen once; the top ten hold roughly 5.6%. This material consisted of unsorted PBMCs, taken 3 years after starting antiretroviral therapy. The source of these receptors is a man aged 18 to 29 with HIV.

This clone was seen only once. The rearrangement links TRBV29-1 to TRBJ1-1; no clear D gene. V shed 3 bases and J shed 5 bases, with 7 bases lying between them. The CDR3 is 11 residues long. The germline V gene encodes CDR1 SQVTM and CDR2 ANQGSEA. Here the CDR3 reads CSVDRRTEAFF. The CDR3 nucleotides read TGCAGCGTTGACAGAAGAACTGAAGCTTTCTTT.

V gene TRBV28 combines with J gene TRBJ1-2; TRBD1 might be the D (5 bases). Germline lookup yields CDR1 MDHEN and CDR2 SYDVKM. The CDR3 sequence is 13 residues long. V was shortened by 3 bases and J by 4 bases, with 9 bases between the two germline ends. CDR3 sequence: CASSFGGSYGYTF. The DNA for the CDR3 is TGTGCCAGCAGTTTTGGGGGGTCCTATGGCTACACCTTC.

This chain links TRBV5-1 with TRBJ1-6; D remains ambiguous. There are 14 residues in the CDR3. Trimming shortened V by 0 bases and J by 6 bases, and 7 bases separated the two germline ends. CDR1 and CDR2 from the germline V gene are SGHRS and YFSETQ. In DNA form, the CDR3 reads TGCGCCAGCAGCTTGGTGTGGAGTAATTCACCCCTCCACTTT. It translates to CASSLVWSNSPLHF.

V is TRBV7-9 and J is TRBJ2-3; D not resolved. The CDR3 has 13 residues. Deletions cut 2 bases from V and 2 bases from J, with 5 bases between. Looked up from germline, CDR1 is SEHNR and CDR2 is FQNEAQ (reference sequence). The CDR3 region is CASSLPPTDTQYF. DNA of the CDR3: TGTGCCAGCAGCTTACCCCCCACAGATACGCAGTATTTT.

The gene calls are TRBV27 and TRBJ2-3; no clear D gene. The CDR3 spans 13 residues. Germline CDR1 MNHEY, CDR2 SMNVEV (reference sequence). V lost 6 bases and J 5 bases, leaving 12 bases between the germline ends. CDR3 DNA: TGTGCCAGCAGCACCACCCCCGTAGATACGCAGTATTTT. Translated: CASSTTPVDTQYF.

The V gene is TRBV11-3, the J gene TRBJ2-7; 11 bases align to TRBD1. Germline V gene lookup returns CDR1 SGHNT and CDR2 YENEEA. The CDR3 has 15 residues. Losses at the gene ends were 1 base for V and 5 bases for J; bases not matched to a gene: 4. Here the CDR3 reads CASSLAGQGVHEQYF. The CDR3, as DNA: TGTGCCAGCAGCTTAGCGGGACAGGGGGTTCACGAGCAGTACTTC.

This rearrangement joins TRBV9 to TRBJ1-3; D not certain. Trimming cost V 4 bases and J 0 bases, with 11 bases left between them. The germline V gene encodes CDR1 SGDLS and CDR2 YYNGEE. This CDR3 has 15 residues. The CDR3 here is CASSPTYYSGNTIYF. The CDR3 DNA reads as TGTGCCAGCAGCCCTACTTATTACTCTGGAAACACCATATATTTT.

This chain links TRBV27 with TRBJ2-3, with unresolved D. The V and J ends lost 5 bases and 5 bases respectively, with 8 bases between them. Germline loops: CDR1 MNHEY, CDR2 SMNVEV (reference sequence). The CDR3 spans 12 residues. Written as DNA, the CDR3 is TGTGCCAGCAGTCCTGATGGAGATACGCAGTATTTT. Encoded protein: CASSPDGDTQYF.

The V and J genes are TRBV4-1 and TRBJ2-3, with a tentative D call TRBD2 (7 bases). V lost 0 bases and J 3 bases, leaving 22 bases between the germline ends. CDR1 is MGHRA, CDR2 YSYEKL, per germline. CDR3 size: 19 residues. The CDR3 DNA sequence: TGCGCCAGCAGCCAAGAGAGTAGGGGGGGGCTCCCGGGGACAGATACGCAGTATTTT. Translating it yields CASSQESRGGLPGTDTQYF.

CDR3 region: CASSPFPRVQPQHF. In DNA, the CDR3 is TGTGCCAGCAGTCCATTCCCCAGGGTACAGCCCCAGCATTTT. The chain recombines TRBV27 with TRBJ1-5; TRBD1 is a possible D gene (5 bases). V lost 5 bases and J 7 bases, leaving 15 bases between the germline ends. The CDR3 is 14 amino acids. CDR1 and CDR2 (germline): MNHEY, SMNVEV (reference sequence).

This rearrangement joins TRBV7-8 to TRBJ2-7; TRBD2 might be the D (5 bases). The V gene's germline CDR1 is SGHVS and CDR2 FQNEAQ. CDR3 length: 14 amino acids. The V and J ends lost 0 bases and 2 bases respectively, with 8 bases between them. The CDR3 protein is CASSLAGVPYEQYF. CDR3 nucleotide sequence: TGTGCCAGCAGCTTAGCCGGGGTCCCCTACGAGCAGTACTTC.

This clone was seen a few times. The genes are TRBV6-1 and TRBJ1-2; 9 positions agree with TRBD1. J was trimmed by 1 base and V by 3 bases; bases with no gene match: 3. The germline V gene has CDR1 MNHNS and CDR2 SASEGT. This CDR3 region has 15 residues. The CDR3 DNA is TGTGCCAGCAGTGACCGGACAGGGGTTAACTATGGCTACACCTTC. Translating gives CASSDRTGVNYGYTF.

The chain has TRBV4-1 and TRBJ1-4; D might be TRBD1 (5 bases). Looked up from germline, CDR1 is MGHRA and CDR2 is YSYEKL. The CDR3 has 16 residues. Trimming removed 0 bases at V and 3 bases at J, with 11 bases between. The DNA for the CDR3 is TGCGCCAGCAGCCAAGAGTTTGGGACCCCTAATGAAAAACTGTTTTTT. Encoded protein: CASSQEFGTPNEKLFF.

The V and J genes are TRBV5-8 and TRBJ1-5, with D possibly being TRBD1 (6 bases). V was trimmed by 4 bases and J by 5 bases, leaving 19 bases between them. CDR1 is SGHTS and CDR2 is YDEGEE in the germline V gene. The length of the CDR3 is 16 residues. CDR3 nucleotide sequence: TGTGCCAGCAGCCTGATCGGGGGGCAGTGGCATCAGCCCCAGCATTTT. This encodes CASSLIGGQWHQPQHF. The whole variable domain, filled in from reference TRBV5-8 and TRBJ1-5, reads EAGVTQSPTHLIKTRGQQATLRCSPISGHTSVYWYQQALGLGLQFLLWYDEGEERNRGNFPPRFSGRQFPNYSSELNVNALELEDSALYLCASSLIGGQWHQPQHFGDGTRLSIL.

The chain uses TRBV9 and TRBJ1-1; 7 bases line up with TRBD1. CDR1 is SGDLS, CDR2 YYNGEE, per germline. This CDR3 has 14 amino acids. Trimming at V came to 2 bases and at J to 1 base, leaving 2 bases not matched to a gene. CDR3: CASSVTGRNTEAFF. CDR3 bases: TGTGCCAGCAGCGTGACAGGGAGGAACACTGAAGCTTTCTTT.